The 22 T cell receptor beta chains presented below share a single source sample, sequenced in a study of cytomegalovirus exposure and HLA in healthy donors. Researchers ran the PCR with 60 Vbeta and 13 Jbeta primers. Profiling relied on immunoSEQ multiplex PCR, and the TCRdb table lists in-frame clones only, not all of them. The repertoire has approximately 130,000 clones, over 65% of them found once; the top ten carry 1% to 1.5%. The sequenced sample consisted of PBMCs. The receptor source for this set is a man aged 45-65 years in good health and CMV-seronegative.

This clone was observed a few times. V gene TRBV2 combines with J gene TRBJ1-1; D uncertain. Trimming pared 8 bases from V and 0 bases from J, leaving 10 bases between. The germline gives CDR1 SNHLY, CDR2 FYNNEI. The CDR3 covers 13 residues. The CDR3 sequence: CASLRTVNTEAFF. CDR3 bases: TGTGCCAGCCTTCGTACAGTGAACACTGAAGCTTTCTTT.

V and J are TRBV18 and TRBJ2-4; unclear D gene. Germline CDR1 KGHSH, CDR2 LQKENI. This CDR3 comprises 17 residues. The V and J ends lost 6 bases and 4 bases respectively, with 22 bases between them. This CDR3 reads CASSPINNTPGKNIQYF. CDR3 nucleotide sequence: TGTGCCAGCTCGCCGATTAATAACACGCCCGGGAAAAACATTCAGTACTTC.

V usage is TRBV6-1 and J usage is TRBJ1-4; D uncertain. This CDR3 is built from 15 residues. Looked up from germline, CDR1 is MNHNS and CDR2 is SASEGT. Trimming took off 0 bases at V and 4 bases at J, with 9 bases between the two ends. The CDR3 protein is CASSEAITGNEKLFF. DNA for the CDR3: TGTGCCAGCAGTGAAGCTATCACGGGTAATGAAAAACTGTTTTTT.

The rearrangement links TRBV15 to TRBJ1-2; D gene unclear. Trimming stripped 0 bases from V and 8 bases from J, with 19 bases between. Germline assignment: CDR1 LNHNV and CDR2 YYDKDF (reference sequence). The CDR3 has 16 amino acids. CDR3 region: CATSRDMQVPSGGYTF. CDR3 nucleotide sequence: TGTGCCACCAGCAGAGATATGCAGGTCCCATCTGGCGGCTACACCTTC.

This chain uses TRBV19 with TRBJ2-5; 9 positions agree with TRBD1. V lost 4 bases, J lost 3 bases, and 0 bases stayed unmatched. The CDR3 length is 13 residues. Germline lookup yields CDR1 LNHDA and CDR2 SQIVND (reference sequence). CDR3 DNA: TGTGCCAGTAGTAGGGACAGGGAAGAGACCCAGTACTTC. Translating it yields CASSRDREETQYF.

The rearrangement links TRBV11-2 to TRBJ2-7, with D possibly TRBD2 on 6 matching bases. The CDR3 sequence is 16 residues long. The V gene lost 6 bases and the J gene lost 3 bases, with 21 bases spanning the gap. Germline lookup yields CDR1 SGHAT and CDR2 FQNNGV. The DNA for the CDR3 is TGTGCCAGCAGTTCTGGGACTCTATCAATCCTCTACGAGCAGTACTTC. Amino acids: CASSSGTLSILYEQYF. The complete variable domain, with remaining parts taken from reference TRBV11-2 and TRBJ2-7, reads EAGVAQSPRYKIIEKRQSVAFWCNPISGHATLYWYQQILGQGPKLLIQFQNNGVVDDSQLPKDRFSAERLKGVDSTLKIQPAKLEDSAVYLCASSSGTLSILYEQYFGPGTRLTVT.

The chain recombines TRBV6-9 with TRBJ1-2; a weak D match, TRBD1 (5 bases). Germline V gene sequence: CDR1 MNHGY, CDR2 SVAAGI. The length of the CDR3 is 16 residues. V shed 2 bases and J shed 8 bases, with 21 bases lying between them. CDR3 in DNA: TGTGCCAGCAGTTATAGGCAGGGTTTGTCAATAGACGGCTACACCTTC. Its protein is CASSYRQGLSIDGYTF.

The chain joins TRBV12-2 to TRBJ2-7; the table assigns TRBD1, which was not confirmed against the DNA. TRBV12-2 is tagged as a pseudogene. The CDR3 is made up of 13 amino acids. The CDR3 reads CASRLVRQDEQYF. As DNA, the CDR3 is TGTGCAAGTCGCTTAGTCCGGCAGGACGAGCAGTACTTC.

The chain is built from TRBV13 and TRBJ2-3; D perhaps matches TRBD2 (6 bases). Germline CDR1 reads PRHDT; CDR2 reads FYEKMQ (reference sequence). The germline V and J ends were trimmed by 3 bases and 4 bases, with 11 bases remaining between them. The CDR3 has 14 residues. The CDR3 protein is CASSLGGGPDTQYF. The CDR3 region has the DNA TGTGCCAGCAGCTTGGGGGGAGGTCCAGATACGCAGTATTTT.

The chain employs TRBV6-5 and TRBJ2-3; 7 bases match TRBD1. There are 16 residues in the CDR3. From germline, CDR1 is MNHEY and CDR2 SVGAGI. V dropped 4 bases and J dropped 3; count of bases not matched to a gene: 10. For the CDR3, the DNA is TGTGCCAGCAGTTTGGCCGGAACAGGGGTAACAGATACGCAGTATTTT. Protein: CASSLAGTGVTDTQYF.

The chain recombines TRBV28 with TRBJ1-4, with D possibly being TRBD1 (5 bases). V shed 6 bases and J shed 9 bases, with 17 bases lying between them. Germline lookup yields CDR1 MDHEN and CDR2 SYDVKM. This CDR3 is 14 amino acids long. CDR3 DNA sequence: TGTGCCAGCAGAAGTTTGGGACTGCTGAAAAAACTGTTTTTT. Its protein is CASRSLGLLKKLFF.

This chain links TRBV19 with TRBJ2-3; 8 nucleotides align to TRBD2. Germline V gene lookup returns CDR1 LNHDA and CDR2 SQIVND (reference sequence). The CDR3 contains 16 residues. V lost 4 bases and J lost 5; bases outside the gene matches: 11. The CDR3 reads CASSKNSGARGDTQYF. The CDR3, as DNA: TGTGCCAGTAGTAAAAATAGCGGGGCCCGCGGAGATACGCAGTATTTT. Full variable domain (missing parts from reference TRBV19 and TRBJ2-3): DGGITQSPKYLFRKEGQNVTLSCEQNLNHDAMYWYRQDPGQGLRLIYYSQIVNDFQKGDIAEGYSVSREKKESFPLTVTSAQKNPTAFYLCASSKNSGARGDTQYFGPGTRLTVL.

The CDR3 DNA reads TGTGCCAGCAGCTTACAATCTTCGGACTTCTACGAGCAGTACTTC. It specifies CASSLQSSDFYEQYF. The gene calls are TRBV6-5 and TRBJ2-7, with D perhaps matching TRBD2 (5 bases). Germline CDR1 is MNHEY and CDR2 is SVGAGI. Trimming stripped 6 bases from V and 3 bases from J, with 18 bases between. This CDR3 is built from 15 residues.

This chain uses TRBV5-1 with TRBJ2-5; D is perhaps TRBD1 (5 bases). Trimming took off 8 bases at V and 1 base at J, with 18 bases between the two ends. CDR1 SGHRS and CDR2 YFSETQ come from the germline V gene. The CDR3 has 15 residues. This CDR3 reads CASSSGAGFQETQYF. The DNA for the CDR3 is TGCGCCAGTAGCAGTGGGGCAGGGTTCCAAGAGACCCAGTACTTC.

J is TRBJ2-5 and V is TRBV14, with 7 bases identical to TRBD1. Trimming cost V 0 bases and J 1 base; bases outside gene matches: 2. The germline V gene has CDR1 SGHDN and CDR2 FVKESK. CDR3 size: 15 residues. In nucleotides, the CDR3 is TGTGCCAGCAGCCAAGACCGGGACAGCCAAGAGACCCAGTACTTC. This gives the protein CASSQDRDSQETQYF.

The chain uses TRBV5-1 and TRBJ2-1, with 10 bases fitting TRBD2. Germline V gene lookup returns CDR1 SGHRS and CDR2 YFSETQ. V lost 4 bases and J lost 7; bases outside the gene matches: 8. The CDR3 has 15 amino acids. CDR3: CASSPTSGKRNEQFF. The CDR3 coding sequence is TGCGCCAGCAGCCCTACTAGCGGGAAAAGGAATGAGCAGTTCTTC.

The chain employs TRBV6-1 and TRBJ2-2; 7 nucleotides agree with TRBD1. V shed 2 bases, J shed 6 bases, and the junction held 6 bases outside the gene matches. The CDR3 has 15 residues. Per the germline V gene, CDR1 is MNHNS and CDR2 is SASEGT. The CDR3 region is CASSEQTGFAGELFF. The CDR3 DNA follows: TGTGCCAGCAGTGAACAGACAGGGTTTGCCGGGGAGCTGTTTTTT.

The chain links TRBV9 to TRBJ2-6; D might be TRBD1 (6 bases). The V and J ends lost 5 bases and 0 bases respectively, with 18 bases between them. CDR1 and CDR2 (germline): SGDLS, YYNGEE. The CDR3 loop spans 18 amino acids. CDR3 protein: CASSSRQALSSGANVLTF. In DNA form, the CDR3 reads TGTGCCAGCAGTTCCAGACAGGCCCTAAGCTCTGGGGCCAACGTCCTGACTTTC. Filled out from reference TRBV9 and TRBJ2-6, the complete variable domain reads DSGVTQTPKHLITATGQRVTLRCSPRSGDLSVYWYQQSLDQGLQFLIQYYNGEERAKGNILERFSAQQFPDLHSELNLSSLELGDSALYFCASSSRQALSSGANVLTFGAGSRLTVL.

The chain recombines TRBV28 with TRBJ2-2, with D hard to call. This CDR3 is built from 12 residues. CDR1 and CDR2 (germline): MDHEN, SYDVKM. V lost 6 bases and J 7 bases, leaving 9 bases between the germline ends. As DNA, the CDR3 is TGTGCCAGCAGGAGCCCGATCGGGGAGCTGTTTTTT. This codes for CASRSPIGELFF.

V usage is TRBV7-6 and J usage is TRBJ2-7; D not resolved. This CDR3 comprises 14 residues. CDR1 SGHVS and CDR2 FNYEAQ come from the germline V gene. V lost 1 base and J 2 bases, leaving 9 bases between the germline ends. CDR3 region: CASSLGGIPYEQYF. The CDR3 DNA reads TGTGCCAGCAGCTTAGGTGGCATTCCCTACGAGCAGTACTTC.

The chain employs TRBV4-1 and TRBJ1-5; D may be TRBD1 (6 bases). Per the germline V gene, CDR1 is MGHRA and CDR2 is YSYEKL. Trimming removed 0 bases from V and 7 bases from J, with 16 bases in between. The CDR3 is 16 residues long. The DNA for the CDR3 is TGCGCCAGCAGCCAAGAACAGGGTTTCCTTTGGCAGCCCCAGCATTTT. Translating it yields CASSQEQGFLWQPQHF.

This clone was detected once. The chain recombines TRBV4-1 with TRBJ2-3, with 10 positions matching TRBD2. The V segment lost 0 bases and the J segment 5 bases; nucleotides outside the gene matches: 5. There are 16 residues in the CDR3. The germline V gene has CDR1 MGHRA and CDR2 YSYEKL. The CDR3 spells CASSQEAGGPGDTQYF. As DNA, the CDR3 is TGCGCCAGCAGCCAAGAAGCGGGAGGGCCGGGAGATACGCAGTATTTT.